The 16 T cell receptor beta chains listed next were all sequenced from one sample in a study of human T cells and chemical hapten exposure. The time point was: patch test 3, about 24 weeks after DPC sensitization. Treatment noted: therapeutic diphenylcyclopropenone sensitization with weekly scalp DPC. In TCRdb, the RACE reads were re-called with MiXCR into one record per CDR3 protein. The sample shows about 170,000 distinct CDR3 sequences, roughly 25% of them seen only once. The material was whole blood, obtained in connection with sensitization to the hapten diphenylcyclopropenone (DPC). The source is a woman under 30 with alopecia areata. Some clones in this sample may be carry-over from other donors' samples.

The V gene is TRBV5-1, the J gene TRBJ1-1, with 7 bases lining up with TRBD1. Trimming at V came to 4 bases and at J to 5 bases, leaving 5 bases not matched to a gene. Germline lookup yields CDR1 SGHRS and CDR2 YFSETQ. The CDR3 has 13 amino acids. CDR3: CASSLQGRTEAFF. CDR3 nucleotides: TGCGCCAGCAGCCTACAGGGGCGGACTGAAGCTTTCTTT.

In its sample, this clonotype was seen many times. The V gene is TRBV29-1, the J gene TRBJ1-2; D remains unclear. Trimming left V 6 bases short and J 2 bases short, with 16 bases between. The CDR3 has 14 amino acids. The germline CDR1 and CDR2 sequences are SQVTM and ANQGSEA. CDR3 nucleotide sequence: TGCAGCGTCAAATCCGGACGAGAGAACTATGGCTACACCTTC. Residues: CSVKSGRENYGYTF.

This clonotype was observed a few times. This chain uses TRBV9 with TRBJ1-1; maybe TRBD1 (5 bases). The CDR3 runs to 14 residues. With 0 bases removed from V and 5 bases from J, the gap between germline ends came to 11 bases. Germline CDR1 is SGDLS and CDR2 is YYNGEE. CDR3 bases: TGTGCCAGCAGCGTAGGGGGCGCTGGGACTGAAGCTTTCTTT. Translating it yields CASSVGGAGTEAFF.

Only a few counts were recorded for this clonotype. The rearrangement uses TRBV5-1 and TRBJ2-7; a weak D match, TRBD1 (6 bases). This CDR3 has 15 residues. The V gene lost 4 bases and the J gene lost 2 bases, with 16 bases spanning the gap. Germline values: CDR1 SGHRS, CDR2 YFSETQ. CDR3 DNA sequence: TGCGCCAGCAGCACACAAGAAGGGGGTACCTACGAGCAGTACTTC. Translated, it gives CASSTQEGGTYEQYF.

This clonotype was picked up one time. The J gene is TRBJ1-4, the V gene TRBV12-3 or TRBV12-4; D unresolved. The CDR3 has 14 amino acids. V was cut by 5 bases and J by 0 bases, with 7 bases left in between. CDR3 loop: CASSIPATNEKLFF. The CDR3 nucleotides are TGTGCCAGCAGTATACCTGCAACTAATGAAAAACTGTTTTTT.

This clonotype was picked up a small number of times. This chain links TRBV29-1 with TRBJ2-3, with TRBD2 matching over 10 bases. Germline CDR1 is SQVTM and CDR2 is ANQGSEA. The V and J ends lost 6 bases and 5 bases, in that order; junction bases with no gene match: 8. This CDR3 has 14 amino acids. CDR3 protein: CSVKAGGPGDTQYF. The CDR3, as DNA: TGCAGCGTAAAAGCGGGGGGGCCGGGAGATACGCAGTATTTT.

This clonotype was detected a few times. This rearrangement joins TRBV29-1 to TRBJ1-2; no clear D. V dropped 5 bases and J dropped 2 bases, with 9 bases sitting between them. Germline V lookup: CDR1 SQVTM, CDR2 ANQGSEA. The CDR3 is 12 amino acids. The CDR3 region has the DNA TGCAGCGTTAATTCTGCGAACTATGGCTACACCTTC. It encodes CSVNSANYGYTF.

The rearrangement links TRBV4-3 to TRBJ1-5, with D perhaps TRBD1 (5 bases). The germline V gene has CDR1 LGHNA and CDR2 YSLEER. V shed 0 bases and J shed 5 bases, with 11 bases lying between them. The CDR3 covers 15 residues. The CDR3 loop is CASSQDGAGYQPQHF. CDR3 nucleotide sequence: TGCGCCAGCAGCCAAGATGGAGCAGGGTATCAGCCCCAGCATTTT.

V and J are TRBV27 and TRBJ2-7; no clear D. Germline CDR1 reads MNHEY; CDR2 reads SMNVEV (reference sequence). Trimming removed 4 bases from V and 5 bases from J, with 15 bases in between. CDR3 size: 14 residues. Written as DNA, the CDR3 is TGTGCCAGCAGTTCTAACCCCCGTATCCACGAGCAGTACTTC. Encoded protein: CASSSNPRIHEQYF.

This clonotype was counted between two and nine times. The chain combines TRBV6-5 with TRBJ2-6, with a weak D call TRBD1 (6 bases). The CDR3 runs 20 residues. The V gene lost 0 bases and the J gene lost 0 bases, with 18 bases spanning the gap. Germline V gene data show CDR1 as MNHEY and CDR2 as SVGAGI. CDR3 residues: CASSYSSRRDKSSGANVLTF. The CDR3 DNA reads TGTGCCAGCAGTTACTCGAGTCGTCGGGACAAAAGCTCTGGGGCCAACGTCCTGACTTTC.

This clonotype was counted at least ten times. This chain joins TRBV29-1 and TRBJ2-7, with a possible D match to TRBD1 (5 bases). V lost 3 bases, J lost 0 bases, and 12 bases lay in between. The length of the CDR3 is 14 residues. The germline gives CDR1 SQVTM, CDR2 ANQGSEA. CDR3 residues: CSVDMAGSSYEQYF. The DNA for the CDR3 is TGCAGCGTTGATATGGCAGGGTCCTCCTACGAGCAGTACTTC.

The V gene is TRBV29-1, the J gene TRBJ1-1, with D perhaps TRBD1 (5 bases). Germline CDR1 reads SQVTM; CDR2 reads ANQGSEA. Trimming pared 7 bases from V and 6 bases from J, leaving 12 bases between. The CDR3 spans 11 residues. The CDR3 reads CSAGLGPEAFF. The DNA of the CDR3 is TGCAGCGCCGGACTGGGACCTGAAGCTTTCTTT.

This clonotype occurred a few times. The V gene is TRBV29-1, the J gene TRBJ2-7; the D gene could be TRBD1 or TRBD2 (6 bases each). This CDR3 contains 13 residues. The ends were cut back, 7 bases at V and 0 bases at J, with 13 bases in the middle. In germline, CDR1 is SQVTM, CDR2 ANQGSEA. CDR3 amino acids: CSAGGAGSYEQYF. The CDR3 DNA is TGCAGCGCCGGGGGCGCGGGCTCCTACGAGCAGTACTTC.

This clonotype has at least ten counts. V gene TRBV2 combines with J gene TRBJ1-2; a weak D match, TRBD1 (6 bases). V was trimmed by 4 bases and J by 4 bases, leaving 10 bases between them. The CDR3 has 13 amino acids. The germline gives CDR1 SNHLY, CDR2 FYNNEI. The CDR3 region is CASSAQGGYGYTF. The CDR3 DNA sequence: TGTGCCAGCAGTGCACAGGGAGGCTATGGCTACACCTTC.

This rearrangement joins TRBV4-1 to TRBJ2-1; D unclear. CDR1 and CDR2 (germline): MGHRA, YSYEKL. CDR3 size: 16 residues. The ends were cut back, 2 bases at V and 5 bases at J, with 16 bases in the middle. The CDR3: CASSQHGSQRNNEQFF. The DNA for the CDR3 is TGCGCCAGCAGCCAACACGGGTCGCAGAGAAACAATGAGCAGTTCTTC.

This clonotype was seen only a few times. V and J are TRBV20-1 and TRBJ2-2; D ambiguous. Germline loops: CDR1 DFQATT, CDR2 SNEGSKA (reference sequence). With 3 bases removed from V and 6 bases from J, the gap between germline ends came to 8 bases. The CDR3 is made up of 12 amino acids. Here the CDR3 reads CSASPFSGELFF. The CDR3 DNA reads TGCAGTGCTAGCCCTTTTTCCGGGGAGCTGTTTTTT.